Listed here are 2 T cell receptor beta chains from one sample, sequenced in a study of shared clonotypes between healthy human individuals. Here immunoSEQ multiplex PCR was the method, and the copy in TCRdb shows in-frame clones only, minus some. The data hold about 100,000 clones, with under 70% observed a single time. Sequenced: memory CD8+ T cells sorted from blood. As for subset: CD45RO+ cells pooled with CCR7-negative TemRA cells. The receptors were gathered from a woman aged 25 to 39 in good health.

The chain's CDR3 is CASSSPEAVQGVEQFF. CDR3 bases: TGTGCCAGCAGCTCCCCAGAAGCGGTCCAGGGGGTTGAGCAGTTCTTC. V usage is TRBV13 and J usage is TRBJ2-1; TRBD1 aligns across 7 bases. The CDR3 covers 16 residues. The J segment lost 9 bases and the V segment lost 4 bases, leaving 15 bases of the junction unmatched. The germline V gene has CDR1 PRHDT and CDR2 FYEKMQ (reference sequence).

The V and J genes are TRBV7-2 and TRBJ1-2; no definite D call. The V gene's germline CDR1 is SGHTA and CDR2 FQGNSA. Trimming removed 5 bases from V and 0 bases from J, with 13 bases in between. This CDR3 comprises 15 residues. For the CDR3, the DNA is TGTGCCAGCAGCCCCCGTGGGGATTCTAACTATGGCTACACCTTC. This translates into CASSPRGDSNYGYTF.